The 5 T cell receptor beta chains in this list originate from one sample, sequenced in a study of Ad26.COV2.S vaccination and SARS-CoV-2 variants. The treatment denotes: about 20 received Ad26.COV2.S at low or high dose, single or two shots; about 5 received placebo; per-sample allocation not given. After the first vaccine or placebo injection, samples were drawn on day 63. The method was immunoSEQ multiplex PCR; TCRdb's version includes in-frame clones alone and lacks a portion of them. This table has some 330,000 clones, 75% to 90% appearing once. The input for sequencing was peripheral blood, taken in a trial of Ad26.COV2.S vaccine versus placebo. The source is a person aged 18-60 years who received the Ad26.COV2.S COVID-19 vaccine or a placebo.

The chain links TRBV4-3 to TRBJ1-2; D uncertain. Per the germline V gene, CDR1 is LGHNA and CDR2 is YSLEER. Trimming shortened V by 1 base and J by 4 bases, and 13 bases separated the two germline ends. CDR3 size: 15 residues. This CDR3 reads CASSQAIMAGYGYTF. As DNA, the CDR3 is TGCGCCAGCAGCCAAGCTATTATGGCAGGCTATGGCTACACCTTC.

CDR3 in DNA: TGTGCCAGCAGTTTGCAGGGTGGGGCTTTCTTT. It specifies CASSLQGGAFF. The V call is TRBV12-3 or TRBV12-4, the J call TRBJ1-1; D is perhaps TRBD1 (5 bases). This CDR3 spans 11 amino acids. V was cut by 3 bases and J by 11 bases, with 10 bases left in between.

The CDR3 spells CAERGSNTGELFF. Here the CDR3 DNA reads TGTGCCGAGCGGGGGTCTAACACCGGGGAGCTGTTTTTT. This chain links TRBV7-9 with TRBJ2-2; 8 bases fit TRBD2. The junction had 4 bases not matched to a gene; V was cut back by 11 bases and J by 2 bases. Germline CDR1 and CDR2: SEHNR and FQNEAQ (reference sequence). The CDR3 spans 13 residues.

The CDR3, as DNA: TGTGCTAGTGGTTTGCCCGGGACTTACTCTGATAACACCATATATTTT. This translates into CASGLPGTYSDNTIYF. The rearrangement joins TRBV12-5 to TRBJ1-3; perhaps TRBD1 as D (5 bases). Germline CDR1 LGHNT, CDR2 FRNRAP. The V gene lost 2 bases and the J gene lost 7 bases, with 18 bases spanning the gap. This CDR3 spans 16 amino acids.

The rearrangement links TRBV5-1 to TRBJ2-2, with a tentative D call TRBD1 (6 bases). There are 15 residues in the CDR3. Trimming pared 4 bases from V and 1 base from J, leaving 11 bases between. The V gene's germline CDR1 is SGHRS and CDR2 YFSETQ. The CDR3 nucleotides read TGCGCCAGCAGCGACCGACAGGAGAACACCGGGGAGCTGTTTTTT. Encoded protein: CASSDRQENTGELFF.